Sequencing of this TCR beta chain was carried out in a study of shared clonotypes between healthy human individuals. Study-wide context: Three plates were used per donor for CD4 naive, three for CD4 memory, two for CD8 naive and one for CD8 memory.

Notes on this clone: Antigen unknown.

Germline CDR1 SGHNT, CDR2 YYREEE (reference sequence). This CDR3 contains 15 residues. V lost 1 base to trimming and J lost 1 base, with 11 bases between them. TCRdb's copy holds only in-frame clones and misses some; the assay was immunoSEQ multiplex PCR. The top ten hold about 0.39% of the sample, which has 2 million to 2.5 million clones, roughly 93% seen once. Study-level findings and limits: Apart from blood, nothing was sampled; tissue repertoires likely differ. A few donors shared approximately 5% of their naive CD4 clonotypes.

Material: naive CD4+ T cells from PBMCs. The subset was: CD45RA+ positively selected. The receptor's source is a man aged 18 to 29 in good health. Some clones in this sample may be carry-over from other donors' samples. This chain uses TRBV5-4 with TRBJ1-1; D not certain. CDR3 region: CASSLLFSGNTEAFF. The CDR3 DNA reads as TGTGCCAGCAGCTTGCTTTTTAGTGGGAACACTGAAGCTTTCTTT.